This T cell receptor beta chain comes out of a study of T-cell reconstitution after alpha-beta-depleted transplantation in children. This clonotype was seen only a few times. This CDR3 comprises 15 residues. V was trimmed by 6 bases and J by 6 bases, leaving 18 bases between them. Germline V gives CDR1 SGHRS, CDR2 YFSETQ. For TCRbeta, the library was prepared with unique molecular identifiers. TCRdb re-called the PCR reads through MiXCR, storing one row per CDR3 protein. Among some 200,000 distinct CDR3 sequences listed, roughly a tenth were seen once. The receptor was derived from a human donor who donated a stem cell graft to a child with SCID. The rearrangement uses TRBV5-1 and TRBJ2-2; D not resolved. Sample: PBMCs from the stem cell graft donor, taken from the stem cell graft. The CDR3 loop reads CASNLFGPVAGELFF. The CDR3 bases are TGCGCCAGCAACCTATTTGGTCCGGTCGCCGGGGAGCTGTTTTTT. Full variable domain (remainder filled in from reference TRBV5-1 and TRBJ2-2): KAGVTQTPRYLIKTRGQQVTLSCSPISGHRSVSWYQQTPGQGLQFLFEYFSETQRNKGNFPGRFSGRQFSNSRSEMNVSTLELGDSALYLCASNLFGPVAGELFFGEGSRLTVL.